This T cell receptor beta chain came from a study of a mutant IDH1 vaccine in newly diagnosed glioma. Produced via immunoSEQ multiplex PCR; TCRdb's table is partial and in-frame only. Among roughly 41,000 clones listed, 75% to 85% were seen once. The time point denotes: baseline, week 1 (first vaccination visit). Treatment of the sample: pre-vaccination baseline after standard-of-care therapy. Sequences were derived from PBMCs, sampled from a glioma patient treated with radiotherapy, temozolomide or both. The TCR was taken from a man aged 40-50 years with glioma. Some clones in this sample may be carry-over from other donors' samples.

CDR3 protein: CASSQVGTANTGELFF. The CDR3 DNA follows: TGCGCCAGCAGCCAAGTAGGGACAGCGAACACCGGGGAGCTGTTTTTT. The chain combines TRBV4-3 with TRBJ2-2; 7 bases agree with TRBD1. Germline trimming cut 1 base from V and 0 bases from J; bases unmatched to any gene: 2. Germline V CDR1 and CDR2: LGHNA, YSLEER. This CDR3 is 16 amino acids long.